The source of this TCR beta chain is a study of T cell changes during pregnancy in multiple sclerosis. J gave up 2 bases and V 0 bases, and 8 bases lay outside the gene matches. Germline CDR1 is SGHVS and CDR2 is FQNEAQ. This CDR3 has 17 residues. Data came from immunoSEQ multiplex PCR; TCRdb stores just in-frame clones and leaves some out. The sample holds around 70,000 clones, approximately 92% seen once. This sequence joins TRBV7-8 and TRBJ2-7; 9 bases are shared with TRBD2. The sequence was collected from a female donor with multiple sclerosis, enrolled in a pregnancy study. Sequencing was performed on peripheral blood, taken in the second trimester of pregnancy. CDR3 in DNA: TGTGCCAGCAGCTTAGCGCTGTCTAGCGGGACCACCTACGAGCAGTACTTC. Translated: CASSLALSSGTTYEQYF.